This TCR beta chain was identified during a study of T cell responses to AZD1222 COVID-19 vaccine. The V end was cut by 0 bases, the J end by 4 bases, with 10 bases between. CDR3 length: 15 amino acids. CDR1 and CDR2 from the germline V gene are SGHKS and YYEKEE (reference sequence). The protocol was immunoSEQ multiplex PCR, while the TCRdb copy is restricted to in-frame clones and leaves out a portion. The repertoire holds 150,000 to 180,000 clones, about 86% seen once, with approximately 5.1% in the top ten. The origin of this receptor is an adult in good health. The sequencing here drew on peripheral blood, taken on day 0 of MenACWY control vaccination. The V gene is TRBV5-5, the J gene TRBJ2-2; the D gene is possibly TRBD2 (6 bases). CDR3 sequence (DNA): TGTGCCAGCAGCTTGGATGGGGGAGGCACCGGGGAGCTGTTTTTT. This codes for CASSLDGGGTGELFF.